This T cell receptor beta chain came from a study of cytomegalovirus exposure and HLA in healthy donors. General study points: Accounts indicate the classifier identified cytomegalovirus status with strong specificity and sensitivity. Available immune exposure information was restricted to CMV serostatus only. A later analysis reportedly found that, within productive TCRs, an Asian-associated ancestry cluster had fewer N-insertions than the mean observed across the roughly 700 donors. Clonal expansion was found to be greater in HLA-associated TCR beta chains than in equally common others in a later analysis.

For this clone: The antigen is undetermined.

The CDR3 runs 13 residues. Trimming stripped 5 bases from V and 2 bases from J, with 9 bases between. Germline lookup yields CDR1 MGHDK and CDR2 SYGVNS. The PCR made use of 60 Vbeta and 13 Jbeta primers. Measured with immunoSEQ multiplex PCR; TCRdb has only the in-frame clones, and not every one. This listing includes approximately 120,000 clones. The sample was PBMCs. The receptor's source is a man aged 30-40 years in good health and CMV-seronegative. The rearrangement uses TRBV25-1 and TRBJ2-5; D may be TRBD2 (5 bases). Written as DNA, the CDR3 is TGTGCCAGCAGTCCGGGGTTGCAAGAGACCCAGTACTTC. Its protein is CASSPGLQETQYF.